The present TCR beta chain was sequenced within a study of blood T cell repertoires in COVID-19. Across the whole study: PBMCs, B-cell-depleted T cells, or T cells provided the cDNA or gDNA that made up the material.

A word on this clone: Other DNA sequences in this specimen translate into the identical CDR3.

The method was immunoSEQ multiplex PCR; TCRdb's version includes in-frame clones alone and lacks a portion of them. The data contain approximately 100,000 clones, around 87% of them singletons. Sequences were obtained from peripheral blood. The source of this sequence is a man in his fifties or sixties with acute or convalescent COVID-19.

The CDR3 nucleotides read TGCGCCAGCAGCCTGACAGGGATGAACACTGAAGCTTTCTTT. Protein product: CASSLTGMNTEAFF. The J gene is TRBJ1-1, the V gene TRBV5-1, with 7 bases identical to TRBD1. Trimming at V came to 4 bases and at J to 0 bases, leaving 3 bases not matched to a gene. Germline values: CDR1 SGHRS, CDR2 YFSETQ. The CDR3 extends over 14 amino acids.